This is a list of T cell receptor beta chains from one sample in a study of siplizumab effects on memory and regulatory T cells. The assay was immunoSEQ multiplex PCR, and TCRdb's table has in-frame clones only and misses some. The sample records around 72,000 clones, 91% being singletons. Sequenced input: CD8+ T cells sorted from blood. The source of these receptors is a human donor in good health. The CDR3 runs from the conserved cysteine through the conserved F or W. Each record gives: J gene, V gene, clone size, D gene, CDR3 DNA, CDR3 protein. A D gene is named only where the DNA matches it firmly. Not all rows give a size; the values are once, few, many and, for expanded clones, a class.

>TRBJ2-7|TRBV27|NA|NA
TGTGCCAGCAGTTTAAGGTCCAAGGGCTTCGAGCAGTACTTC
CASSLRSKGFEQYF
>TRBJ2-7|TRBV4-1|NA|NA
TGCGCCAGCAGCCGCGGGGCGGGGCTATCCTACGAGCAGTACTTC
CASSRGAGLSYEQYF
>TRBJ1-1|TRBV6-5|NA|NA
TGTGCCAGCAGTTACATGGGGAACACTGAAGCTTTCTTT
CASSYMGNTEAFF
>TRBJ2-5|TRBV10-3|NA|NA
TGTGCCATCAGTGAGCCACCGGAACAAGAGACCCAGTACTTC
CAISEPPEQETQYF
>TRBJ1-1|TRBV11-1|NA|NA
TGTGCCAGCAGCTTGACGGGGCTGAACACTGAAGCTTTCTTT
CASSLTGLNTEAFF
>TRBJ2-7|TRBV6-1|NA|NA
TGTGCCAGCAGTGTATCGCGACAGATCTACGAGCAGTACTTC
CASSVSRQIYEQYF
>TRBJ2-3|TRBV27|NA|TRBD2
TGTGCCAGCAAGGGACTAGCGGGAGTTGTGGATACGCAGTATTTT
CASKGLAGVVDTQYF
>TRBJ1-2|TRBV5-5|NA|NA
TGTGCCAGCAGCTTAGGATCCAACCTGGGGGGCTACACCTTC
CASSLGSNLGGYTF
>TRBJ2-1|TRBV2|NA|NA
TGTGCCAGCAGACAGACCTACAATGAGCAGTTCTTC
CASRQTYNEQFF
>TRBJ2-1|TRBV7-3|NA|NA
TGTGCCAGCAGCCCGACTGGGGGATTGGATGAGCAGTTCTTC
CASSPTGGLDEQFF
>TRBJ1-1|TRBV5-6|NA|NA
TGTGCCAGCAGCTCCCCCCCAAACACTGAAGCTTTCTTT
CASSSPPNTEAFF
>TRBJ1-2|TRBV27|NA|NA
TGTGCCAGCAGTTTACGCCAGGGGAACTTCTATGGCTACACCTTC
CASSLRQGNFYGYTF
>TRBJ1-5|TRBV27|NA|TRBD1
TGTGCCAGCGGACAGGGGGGCAATCAGCCCCAGCATTTT
CASGQGGNQPQHF
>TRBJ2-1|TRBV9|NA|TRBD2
TGTGCCAGCAGCGACGGGCGGACTAGCGGCTACAATGAGCAGTTCTTC
CASSDGRTSGYNEQFF
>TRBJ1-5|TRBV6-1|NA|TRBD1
TGTGCCAGCAGTGAAGTGGCCGGGACAGGTTCCCGAGTCCAGCATTTT
CASSEVAGTGSRVQHF
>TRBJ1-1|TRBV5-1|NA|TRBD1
TGCGCCAGCAGCTTACCGGGACAGGGGGTTTGGAACACTGAAGCTTTCTTT
CASSLPGQGVWNTEAFF
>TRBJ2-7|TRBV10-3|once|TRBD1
TGTGCCAGCAGGACAGGGGAAGGCTACGAGCAGTACTTC
CASRTGEGYEQYF
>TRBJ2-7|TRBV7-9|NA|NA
TGTGCCAGCAGCGCGACAGCATCCTACGAGCAGTACTTC
CASSATASYEQYF
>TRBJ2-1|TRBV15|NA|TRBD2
TGTGCCACCAGCAGAGAAGGACTAGCGGAGGGGACCTCCTACAATGAGCAGTTCTTC
CATSREGLAEGTSYNEQFF
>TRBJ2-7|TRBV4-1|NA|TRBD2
TGCGCCAGCAGCCAAGGTCCTAGCGGGATGAGCTACGAGCAGTACTTC
CASSQGPSGMSYEQYF
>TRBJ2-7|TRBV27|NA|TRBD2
TGTGCCAGCAGTCCGAGCGGGGCCACCTACGAGCAGTACTTC
CASSPSGATYEQYF
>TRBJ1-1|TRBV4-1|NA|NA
TGCGCCAGCAGCCAAGATAGATCGGCAACTGAAGCTTTCTTT
CASSQDRSATEAFF
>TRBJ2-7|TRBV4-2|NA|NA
TGTGCCAGCAGCCAGGATGCCTACGAGCAGTACTTC
CASSQDAYEQYF
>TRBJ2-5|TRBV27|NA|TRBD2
TGTGCCAGCAGTTTATTTACTAGCGGGGGCCAAGAGACCCAGTACTTC
CASSLFTSGGQETQYF
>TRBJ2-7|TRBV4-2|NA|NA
TGTGCCAGCAGCTTGTGGTTCACTGACTACGAGCAGTACTTC
CASSLWFTDYEQYF
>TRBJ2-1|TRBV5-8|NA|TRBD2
TGTGCCAGCAGCCGCGGGACTAGCGGGGGAAATGAGCAGTTCTTC
CASSRGTSGGNEQFF
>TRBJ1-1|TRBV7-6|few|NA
TGTGCCAGCAGCTCTCTCGGTTTGAACACTGAAGCTTTCTTT
CASSSLGLNTEAFF
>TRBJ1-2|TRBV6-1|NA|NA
TGTGCCAGCAGTGAACTGGGTATGGGCAACTATGGCTACACCTTC
CASSELGMGNYGYTF
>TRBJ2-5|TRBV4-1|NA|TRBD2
TGCGCCAGCAGCCCGAACGGGGGGGTGGGCCAAAGACAAGAGACCCAGTACTTC
CASSPNGGVGQRQETQYF
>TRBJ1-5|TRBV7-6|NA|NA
TGTGCCAGCAGCTCCGGCAGTAGCAATCAGCCCCAGCATTTT
CASSSGSSNQPQHF
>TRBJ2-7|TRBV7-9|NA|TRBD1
TGTGCCAGCACCTCGGACAGGGGAACGTACGAGCAGTACTTC
CASTSDRGTYEQYF
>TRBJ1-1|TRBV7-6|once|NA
TGTGCCAGCAGCCCAAGTGGGGGGGACGCTTTCTTT
CASSPSGGDAFF
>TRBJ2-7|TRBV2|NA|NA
TGTGCCAGCAGTGTAACATATCCAGGGTCGGGGCAGTACTTC
CASSVTYPGSGQYF
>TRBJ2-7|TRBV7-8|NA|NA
TGTGCCAGCAGCTTGGGCCGGGACCCACGTACGCCCGGATACGTTGTCTACGAGCAGTACTTC
CASSLGRDPRTPGYVVYEQYF
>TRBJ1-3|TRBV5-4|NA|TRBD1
TGTGCCAGCAGCATTGACAGGGGCTCTGGAAACACCATATATTTT
CASSIDRGSGNTIYF
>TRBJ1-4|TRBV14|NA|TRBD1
TGTGCCAGCAGCCCAGGACAGGGGGCGCGGGAAAAACTGTTTTTT
CASSPGQGAREKLFF
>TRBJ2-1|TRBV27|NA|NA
TGTGCCAGCAGTTTGAGCCCAGGGAGCTCCTACAATGAGCAGTTCTTC
CASSLSPGSSYNEQFF
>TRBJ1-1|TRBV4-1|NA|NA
TGCGCCAGCAGTCAGAGGGCAGGCGCGAACACTGAAGCTTTCTTT
CASSQRAGANTEAFF
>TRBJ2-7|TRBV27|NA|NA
TGTGCCAGCAGTTTAAGAGCGTTTTCCTACGAGCAGTACTTC
CASSLRAFSYEQYF
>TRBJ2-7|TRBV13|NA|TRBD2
TGTGCCAGCAGCTTTTCTAGCGGGTACGAGCAGTACTTC
CASSFSSGYEQYF
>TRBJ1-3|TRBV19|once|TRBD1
TGTGCCAGTAGTATTCGTCCCTGGGACAGGTCTGGAAACACCATATATTTT
CASSIRPWDRSGNTIYF
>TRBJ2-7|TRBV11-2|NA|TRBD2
TGTGCCAGCAGCCCCGGGACTAGCGGGGCCTACGAGCAGTACTTC
CASSPGTSGAYEQYF